A single sample gave rise to the 7 T cell receptor beta chains below, sequenced in a study of shared clonotypes between healthy human individuals. Profiled with immunoSEQ multiplex PCR; TCRdb holds only in-frame clones, not every one. Among about 1 million clones listed, approximately 72% were seen once. Material for sequencing was memory CD4+ T cells sorted from blood. Subset meaning: CD45RA-negative fraction. The source is a young man in good health.

This clone was detected only a few times. The gene calls are TRBV29-1 and TRBJ2-1; D may be TRBD1 or TRBD2 (6 bases each). The CDR3 extends over 13 amino acids. Germline V gives CDR1 SQVTM, CDR2 ANQGSEA. V was pared by 2 bases and J by 8 bases, with 13 bases between. CDR3 loop: CSVERDGGDEQFF. The CDR3, as DNA: TGCAGCGTTGAAAGGGACGGGGGCGATGAGCAGTTCTTC.

The rearrangement uses TRBV28 and TRBJ1-5, with 8 bases aligning to TRBD1. This CDR3 has 15 amino acids. The V gene's germline CDR1 is MDHEN and CDR2 SYDVKM. Germline trimming cut 0 bases from V and 2 bases from J; bases unmatched to any gene: 0. CDR3 protein: CASSLWGQGNQPQHF. CDR3 sequence (DNA): TGTGCCAGCAGTTTATGGGGACAGGGCAATCAGCCCCAGCATTTT.

The J gene is TRBJ2-3, the V gene TRBV18; TRBD2 aligns across 15 bases. V dropped 3 bases and J dropped 2; count of bases not matched to a gene: 6. This CDR3 is built from 18 residues. Germline V gene lookup returns CDR1 KGHSH and CDR2 LQKENI. The chain's CDR3 is CASSPSGTSGRTTDTQYF. The CDR3 coding sequence is TGTGCCAGCTCACCGTCCGGGACTAGCGGGAGGACCACAGATACGCAGTATTTT.

The chain links TRBV2 to TRBJ2-5; the match to TRBD2 covers 7 bases. This CDR3 spans 13 amino acids. CDR1 is SNHLY and CDR2 is FYNNEI in the germline V gene. Trimming at V came to 3 bases and at J to 7 bases, leaving 5 bases not matched to a gene. The CDR3 spells CASSDLTGGTQYF. The CDR3 nucleotides read TGTGCCAGCAGTGATTTGACGGGGGGGACCCAGTACTTC.

This clone came up once. Other DNA sequences in the same sample also yield this CDR3. The chain carries TRBV2 and TRBJ2-3; 8 positions agree with TRBD2. CDR1 is SNHLY, CDR2 FYNNEI, per germline. The CDR3 has 13 residues. The J segment lost 9 bases and the V segment lost 6 bases, leaving 8 bases of the junction unmatched. The CDR3 DNA reads TGTGCCAGCAGGGGGACTAGTTCATACACGCAGTATTTT. This translates into CASRGTSSYTQYF. Supplemented by reference TRBV2 and TRBJ2-3, the full variable domain reads EPEVTQTPSHQVTQMGQEVILRCVPISNHLYFYWYRQILGQKVEFLVSFYNNEISEKSEIFDDQFSVERPDGSNFTLKIRSTKLEDSAMYFCASRGTSSYTQYFGPGTRLTVL.

The chain recombines TRBV6-4 with TRBJ2-5; 7 bases fit TRBD2. This CDR3 region has 15 residues. Germline values: CDR1 MRHNA, CDR2 SNTAGT. With 4 bases clipped from V and 7 bases from J, the junction kept 12 bases outside the gene matches. The CDR3 coding sequence is TGTGCCAGCAGTGGGAACGGGGGGATACTAGGGACCCAGTACTTC. Encoded protein: CASSGNGGILGTQYF.

The CDR3 protein is CSVVTDNYEQYF. CDR3 DNA: TGCAGCGTTGTGACAGATAACTACGAGCAGTACTTC. V gene TRBV29-1 combines with J gene TRBJ2-7; weak D call: TRBD1 (5 bases). The V end lost 4 bases, the J end lost 3 bases, and 10 bases lay between the germline ends. Germline lookup yields CDR1 SQVTM and CDR2 ANQGSEA. The length of the CDR3 is 12 residues.